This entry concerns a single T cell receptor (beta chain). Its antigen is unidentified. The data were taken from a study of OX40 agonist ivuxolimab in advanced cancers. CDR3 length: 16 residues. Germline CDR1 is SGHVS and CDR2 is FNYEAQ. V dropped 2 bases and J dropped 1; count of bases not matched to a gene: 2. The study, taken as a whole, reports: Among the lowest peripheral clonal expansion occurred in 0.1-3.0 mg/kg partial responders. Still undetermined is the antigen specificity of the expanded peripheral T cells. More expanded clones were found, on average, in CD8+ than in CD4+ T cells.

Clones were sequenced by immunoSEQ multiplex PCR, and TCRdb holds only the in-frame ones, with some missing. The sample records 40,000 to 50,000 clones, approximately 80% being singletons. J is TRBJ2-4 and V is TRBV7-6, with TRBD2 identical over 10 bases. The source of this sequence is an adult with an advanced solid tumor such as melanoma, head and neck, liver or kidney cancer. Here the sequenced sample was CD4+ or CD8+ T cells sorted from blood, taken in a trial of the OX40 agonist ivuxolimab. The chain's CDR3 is CASSLLAGDAKNIQYF. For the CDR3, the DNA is TGTGCCAGCAGCTTACTAGCGGGAGATGCCAAAAACATTCAGTACTTC.